The entry below gives a single T cell receptor (beta chain) sequence along with its context. Its antigen is unknown. Profiling relied on immunoSEQ multiplex PCR, and the TCRdb table lists in-frame clones only, not all of them. The sample records some 2.3 million clones, approximately 93% being singletons. CD4+ cell separation produced CD45RA+ naive and CD45RA-negative memory subsets. This sample stems from a study of shared clonotypes between healthy human individuals. Germline values: CDR1 SNHLY, CDR2 FYNNEI. Trimming removed 6 bases from V and 3 bases from J; junction bases left unmatched: 4. The length of the CDR3 is 13 residues. Study-wide points: Between a handful of donors, naive CD4 clonotypes were shared at a level of around 5.1%. Despite large depth, rarefaction showed incomplete sorted-subset sequencing. Generation probabilities of non-shared clonotypes were lower (relative to those shared by all four donors).

The chain uses TRBV2 and TRBJ1-1; 7 nucleotides match TRBD1. The sequence was collected from a man younger than 35 in good health. Some clones in this sample may be carry-over from other donors' samples. Sequencing was performed on naive CD4+ T cells from PBMCs. The subset here: CD45RA+ positively selected. The CDR3, as DNA: TGTGCCAGCAGGGCGGACAGGTACACTGAAGCTTTCTTT. Protein: CASRADRYTEAFF.